This T cell receptor (beta chain) was sequenced during a study of T cell responses to AZD1222 COVID-19 vaccine. Libraries were prepared by immunoSEQ multiplex PCR; TCRdb keeps only in-frame clonotypes and omits some of them. This sample carries more than 95,000 clones, approximately 91% of them seen once, and the ten largest clones take roughly a sixth. This CDR3 spans 14 amino acids. Looked up from germline, CDR1 is MNHEY and CDR2 is SMNVEV (reference sequence). Trimming pared 5 bases from V and 4 bases from J, leaving 14 bases between. The sequence was obtained from an adult in good health. The specimen comprised peripheral blood, sampled on day 0 of AZD1222 vaccination. The chain recombines TRBV27 with TRBJ1-1; no clear D gene. CDR3 loop: CASSLGLGSTEAFF. CDR3 bases: TGTGCCAGCAGTCTAGGATTGGGGTCCACTGAAGCTTTCTTT.